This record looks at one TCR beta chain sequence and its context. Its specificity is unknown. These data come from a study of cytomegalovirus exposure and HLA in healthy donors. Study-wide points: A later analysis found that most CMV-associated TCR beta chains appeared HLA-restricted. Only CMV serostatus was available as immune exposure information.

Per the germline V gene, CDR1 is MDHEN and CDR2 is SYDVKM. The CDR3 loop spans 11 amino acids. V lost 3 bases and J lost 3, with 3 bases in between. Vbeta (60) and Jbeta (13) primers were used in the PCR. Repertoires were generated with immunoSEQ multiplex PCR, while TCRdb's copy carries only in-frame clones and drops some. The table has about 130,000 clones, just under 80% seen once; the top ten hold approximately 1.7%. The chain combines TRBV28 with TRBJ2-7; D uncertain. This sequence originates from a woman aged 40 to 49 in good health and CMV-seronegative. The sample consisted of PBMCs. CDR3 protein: CASSFGYEQYF. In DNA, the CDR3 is TGTGCCAGCAGTTTCGGCTACGAGCAGTACTTC.